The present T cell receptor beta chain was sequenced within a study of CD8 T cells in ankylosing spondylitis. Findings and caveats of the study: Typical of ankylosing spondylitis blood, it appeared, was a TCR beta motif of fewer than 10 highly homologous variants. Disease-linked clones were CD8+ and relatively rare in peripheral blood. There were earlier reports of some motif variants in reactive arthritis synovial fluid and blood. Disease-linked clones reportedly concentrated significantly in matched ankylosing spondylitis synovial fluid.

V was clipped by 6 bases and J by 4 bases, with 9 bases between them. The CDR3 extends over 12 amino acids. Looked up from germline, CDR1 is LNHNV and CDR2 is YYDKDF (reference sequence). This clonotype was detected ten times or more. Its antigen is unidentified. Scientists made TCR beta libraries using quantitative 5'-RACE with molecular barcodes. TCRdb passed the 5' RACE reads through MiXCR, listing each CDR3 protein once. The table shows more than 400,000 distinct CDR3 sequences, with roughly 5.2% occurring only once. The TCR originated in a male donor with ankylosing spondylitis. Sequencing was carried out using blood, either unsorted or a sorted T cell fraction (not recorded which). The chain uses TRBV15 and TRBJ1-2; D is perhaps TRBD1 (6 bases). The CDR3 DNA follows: TGTGCCACCAGAGGGGGGGCCTATGGCTACACCTTC. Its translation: CATRGGAYGYTF.